This T cell receptor beta chain derives from a study of Ad26.COV2.S vaccination and SARS-CoV-2 variants. Study results and caveats: Vaccinees and placebo recipients showed similar non-spike TCR breadth. People who got the vaccine had more spike-specific TCR breadth than people who got placebo. Following vaccination, spike-specific CD8+ and CD4+ T cell responses reportedly exhibited substantial breadth.

This sample's treatment: about 20 received Ad26.COV2.S at low or high dose, single or two shots; 5 received placebo; per-sample allocation not given. Sampling took place 63 days after the first vaccine or placebo injection. Germline CDR1 reads SNHLY; CDR2 reads FYNNEI. V shed 0 bases and J shed 4 bases, with 10 bases lying between them. The CDR3 spans 14 residues. Libraries were prepared by immunoSEQ multiplex PCR; TCRdb keeps only in-frame clonotypes and omits some of them. The data show about 400,000 clones, 70% to 90% seen once. Comments on this clone: Its antigen remains unidentified.

Sequenced material: peripheral blood, taken in a trial of Ad26.COV2.S vaccine versus placebo. This chain links TRBV2 with TRBJ2-7; D is uncertain. The TCR was taken from a person aged 18-60 years who received the Ad26.COV2.S COVID-19 vaccine or a placebo. The DNA of the CDR3 is TGTGCCAGCAGTGAAGCTGCCCCACCGTACGAGCAGTACTTC. Translation gives CASSEAAPPYEQYF. Full variable domain (missing parts from reference TRBV2 and TRBJ2-7): EPEVTQTPSHQVTQMGQEVILRCVPISNHLYFYWYRQILGQKVEFLVSFYNNEISEKSEIFDDQFSVERPDGSNFTLKIRSTKLEDSAMYFCASSEAAPPYEQYFGPGTRLTVT.